This T cell receptor beta chain was identified during a study of breast tumors, draining lymph nodes, adjacent tissues. Study conclusions and caveats: Tumor repertoires ranked between lymph nodes and nontumor tissue in diversity, with V and J gene preferences. The data were judged consistent with most tumor T cells coming from lymph node and expanding in tumor. Luminal-like breast cancer showed significantly greater tumor-nontumor repertoire similarity than basal-like breast cancer did. Tumor T cell lymph node origin was a supported hypothesis, not proven.

The CDR3 is 13 amino acids. Germline CDR1 and CDR2: SQVTM and ANQGSEA. V lost 4 bases to trimming and J lost 2 bases, with 11 bases between them. This clonotype was recorded many times. What it recognizes is unknown. One entry per CDR3 protein results from TCRdb running MiXCR on the multiplex PCR reads. In the table there are about 52,000 distinct CDR3 sequences, under 55% of which are singletons. The V and J genes are TRBV29-1 and TRBJ2-5, with a tentative D call TRBD2 (5 bases). The sequenced sample was breast tumor tissue. The TCR originated in a female donor with breast cancer. Some clones in this sample may be carry-over from other donors' samples. The CDR3: CSVAGLGQETQYF. DNA of the CDR3: TGCAGCGTTGCGGGGTTGGGGCAAGAGACCCAGTACTTC.